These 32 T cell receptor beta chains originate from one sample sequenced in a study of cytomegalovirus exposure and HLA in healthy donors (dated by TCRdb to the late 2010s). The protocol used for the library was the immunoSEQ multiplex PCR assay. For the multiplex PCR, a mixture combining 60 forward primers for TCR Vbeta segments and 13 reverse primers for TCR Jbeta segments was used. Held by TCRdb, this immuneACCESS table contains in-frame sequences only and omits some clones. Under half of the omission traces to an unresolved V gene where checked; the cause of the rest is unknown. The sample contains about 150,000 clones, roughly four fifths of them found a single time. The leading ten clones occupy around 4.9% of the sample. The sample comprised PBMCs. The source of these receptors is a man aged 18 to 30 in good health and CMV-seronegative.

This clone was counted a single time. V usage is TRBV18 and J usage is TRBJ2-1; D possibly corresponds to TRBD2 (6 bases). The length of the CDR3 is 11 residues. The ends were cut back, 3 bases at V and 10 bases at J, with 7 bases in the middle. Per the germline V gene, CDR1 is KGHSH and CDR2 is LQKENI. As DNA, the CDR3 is TGTGCCAGCTCACCGGAGGGGGAGCAGTTCTTC. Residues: CASSPEGEQFF.

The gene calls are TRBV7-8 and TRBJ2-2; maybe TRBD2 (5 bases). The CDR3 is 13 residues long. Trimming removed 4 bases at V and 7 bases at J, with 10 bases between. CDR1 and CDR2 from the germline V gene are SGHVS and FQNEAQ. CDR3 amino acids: CASSSVRGGELFF. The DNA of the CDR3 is TGTGCCAGCAGCTCTGTCCGGGGCGGGGAGCTGTTTTTT.

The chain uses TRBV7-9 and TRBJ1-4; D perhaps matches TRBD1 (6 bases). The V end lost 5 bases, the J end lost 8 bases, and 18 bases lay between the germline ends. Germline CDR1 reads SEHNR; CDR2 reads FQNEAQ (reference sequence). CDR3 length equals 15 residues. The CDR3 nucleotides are TGTGCCAGCAGCCCGGGGACACCAGGACGAGAAAAACTGTTTTTT. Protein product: CASSPGTPGREKLFF.

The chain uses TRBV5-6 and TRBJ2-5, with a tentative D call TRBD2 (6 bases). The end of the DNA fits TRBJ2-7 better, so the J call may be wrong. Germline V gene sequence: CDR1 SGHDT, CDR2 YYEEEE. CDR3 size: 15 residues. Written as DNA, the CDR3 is TGTGCCAGCAGCTTGGGGGAGCGGGTGGCCTACGAGCAGTACTTC. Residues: CASSLGERVAYEQYF.

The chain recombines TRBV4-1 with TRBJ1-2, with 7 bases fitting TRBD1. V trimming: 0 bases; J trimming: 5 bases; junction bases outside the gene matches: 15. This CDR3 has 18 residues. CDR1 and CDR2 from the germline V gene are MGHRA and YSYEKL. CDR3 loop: CASSQDEMGGTERYGYTF. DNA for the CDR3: TGCGCCAGCAGCCAAGATGAGATGGGCGGGACAGAGCGATATGGCTACACCTTC.

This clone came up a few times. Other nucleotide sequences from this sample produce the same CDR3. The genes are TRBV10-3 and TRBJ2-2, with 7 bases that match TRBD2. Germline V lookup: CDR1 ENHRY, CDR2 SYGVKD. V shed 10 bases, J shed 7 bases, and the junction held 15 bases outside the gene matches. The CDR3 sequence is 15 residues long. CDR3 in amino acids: CATPKRGGIDGELFF. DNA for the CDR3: TGTGCCACTCCAAAGCGCGGGGGTATAGACGGGGAGCTGTTTTTT.

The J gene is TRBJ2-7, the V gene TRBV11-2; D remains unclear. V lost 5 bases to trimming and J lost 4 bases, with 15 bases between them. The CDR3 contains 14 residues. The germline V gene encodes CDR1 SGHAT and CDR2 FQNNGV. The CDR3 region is CASSQAHQMYEQYF. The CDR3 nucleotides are TGTGCCAGCAGCCAGGCCCACCAAATGTACGAGCAGTACTTC.

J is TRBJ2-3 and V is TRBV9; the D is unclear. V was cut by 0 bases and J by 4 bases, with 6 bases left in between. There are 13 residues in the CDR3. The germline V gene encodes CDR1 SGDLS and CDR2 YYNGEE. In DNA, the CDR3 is TGTGCCAGCAGCGTAGTGTACTCAGATACGCAGTATTTT. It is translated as CASSVVYSDTQYF.

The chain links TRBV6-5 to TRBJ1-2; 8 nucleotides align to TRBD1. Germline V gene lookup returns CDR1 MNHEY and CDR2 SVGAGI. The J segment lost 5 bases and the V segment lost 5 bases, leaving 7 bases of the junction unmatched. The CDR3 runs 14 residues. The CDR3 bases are TGTGCCAGCAGTCCAGGGGGCCGGGTTTATGGCTACACCTTC. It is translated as CASSPGGRVYGYTF.

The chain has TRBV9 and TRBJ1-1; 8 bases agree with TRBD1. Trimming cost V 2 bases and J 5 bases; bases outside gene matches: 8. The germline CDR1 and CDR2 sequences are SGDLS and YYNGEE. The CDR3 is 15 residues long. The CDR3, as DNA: TGTGCCAGCAGCGTGACAGGGGCTGCTAGAACTGAAGCTTTCTTT. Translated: CASSVTGAARTEAFF.

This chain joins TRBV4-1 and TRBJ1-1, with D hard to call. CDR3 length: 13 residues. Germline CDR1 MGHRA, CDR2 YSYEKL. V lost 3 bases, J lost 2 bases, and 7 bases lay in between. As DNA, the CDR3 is TGCGCCAGCAGCCAGAAGCGAAACACTGAAGCTTTCTTT. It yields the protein CASSQKRNTEAFF.

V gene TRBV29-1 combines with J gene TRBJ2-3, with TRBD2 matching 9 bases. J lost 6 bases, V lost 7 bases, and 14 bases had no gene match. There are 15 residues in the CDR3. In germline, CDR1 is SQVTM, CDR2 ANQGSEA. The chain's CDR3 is CSGWGGLASADTQYF. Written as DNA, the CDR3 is TGCAGCGGCTGGGGGGGACTAGCTTCAGCCGATACGCAGTATTTT.

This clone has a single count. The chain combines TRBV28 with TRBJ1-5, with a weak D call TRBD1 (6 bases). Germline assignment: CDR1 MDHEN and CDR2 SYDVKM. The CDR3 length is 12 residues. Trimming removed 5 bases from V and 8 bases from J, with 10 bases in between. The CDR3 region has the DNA TGTGCCAGCAGTACAGGGTTGGAGCCCCAGCATTTT. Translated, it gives CASSTGLEPQHF. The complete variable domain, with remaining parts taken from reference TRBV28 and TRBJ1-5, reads DVKVTQSSRYLVKRTGEKVFLECVQDMDHENMFWYRQDPGLGLRLIYFSYDVKMKEKGDIPEGYSVSREKKERFSLILESASTNQTSMYLCASSTGLEPQHFGDGTRLSIL.

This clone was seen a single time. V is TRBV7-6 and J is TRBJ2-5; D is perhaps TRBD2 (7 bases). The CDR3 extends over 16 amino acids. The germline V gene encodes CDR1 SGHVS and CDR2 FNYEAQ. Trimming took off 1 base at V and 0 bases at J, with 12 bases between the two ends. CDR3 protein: CASSLGGGGYQETQYF. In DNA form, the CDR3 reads TGTGCCAGCAGCTTAGGAGGGGGGGGGTACCAAGAGACCCAGTACTTC. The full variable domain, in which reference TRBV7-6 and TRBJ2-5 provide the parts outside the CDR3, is GAGVSQSPRYKVTKRGQDVALRCDPISGHVSLYWYRQALGQGPEFLTYFNYEAQQDKSGLPNDRFSAERPEGSISTLTIQRTEQRDSAMYRCASSLGGGGYQETQYFGPGTRLLVL.

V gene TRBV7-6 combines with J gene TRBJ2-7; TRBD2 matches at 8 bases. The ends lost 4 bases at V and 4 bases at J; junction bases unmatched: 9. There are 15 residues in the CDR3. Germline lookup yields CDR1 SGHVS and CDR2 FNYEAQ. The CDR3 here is CASSYHPGTSYEQYF. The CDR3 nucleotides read TGTGCCAGCAGCTACCACCCCGGGACTAGTTACGAGCAGTACTTC. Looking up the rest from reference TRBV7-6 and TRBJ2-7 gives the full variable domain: GAGVSQSPRYKVTKRGQDVALRCDPISGHVSLYWYRQALGQGPEFLTYFNYEAQQDKSGLPNDRFSAERPEGSISTLTIQRTEQRDSAMYRCASSYHPGTSYEQYFGPGTRLTVT.

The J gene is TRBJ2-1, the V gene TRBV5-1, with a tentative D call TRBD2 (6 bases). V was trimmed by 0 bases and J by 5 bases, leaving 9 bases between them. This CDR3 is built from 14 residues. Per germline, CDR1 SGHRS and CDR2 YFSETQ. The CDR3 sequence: CASSLGRENNEQFF. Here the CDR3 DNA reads TGCGCCAGCAGCTTGGGGAGGGAGAACAATGAGCAGTTCTTC.

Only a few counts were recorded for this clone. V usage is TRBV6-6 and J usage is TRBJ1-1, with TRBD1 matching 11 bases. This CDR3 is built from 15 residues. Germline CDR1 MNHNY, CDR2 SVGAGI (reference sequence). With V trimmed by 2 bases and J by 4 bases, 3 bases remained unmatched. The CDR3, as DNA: TGTGCCAGCAGTTACCCCGGGACAGGGGGCACTGAAGCTTTCTTT. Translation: CASSYPGTGGTEAFF.

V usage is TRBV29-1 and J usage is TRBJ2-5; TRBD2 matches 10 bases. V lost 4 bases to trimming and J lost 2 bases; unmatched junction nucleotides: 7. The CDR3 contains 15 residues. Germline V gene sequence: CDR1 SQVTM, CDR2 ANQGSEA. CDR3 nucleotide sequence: TGCAGCGTTGGCCTCGGGACTAGCGTTCAAGAGACCCAGTACTTC. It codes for CSVGLGTSVQETQYF. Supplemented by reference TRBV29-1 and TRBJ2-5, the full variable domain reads SAVISQKPSRDICQRGTSLTIQCQVDSQVTMMFWYRQQPGQSLTLIATANQGSEATYESGFVIDKFPISRPNLTFSTLTVSNMSPEDSSIYLCSVGLGTSVQETQYFGPGTRLLVL.

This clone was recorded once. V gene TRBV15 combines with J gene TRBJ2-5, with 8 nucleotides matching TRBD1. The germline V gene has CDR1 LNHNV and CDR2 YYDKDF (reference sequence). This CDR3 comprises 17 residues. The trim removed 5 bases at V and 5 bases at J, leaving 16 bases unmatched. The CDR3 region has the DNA TGTGCCACCAGCGGGTTCAGGGGGCAAGGGTTTGGGGAGACCCAGTACTTC. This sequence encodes CATSGFRGQGFGETQYF.

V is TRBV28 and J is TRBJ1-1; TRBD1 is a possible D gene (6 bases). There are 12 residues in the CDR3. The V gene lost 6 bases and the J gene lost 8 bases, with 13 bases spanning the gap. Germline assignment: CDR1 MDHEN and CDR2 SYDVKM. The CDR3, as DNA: TGTGCCAGCAGCCTTCCGGGACACGAAGCTTTCTTT. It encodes CASSLPGHEAFF.

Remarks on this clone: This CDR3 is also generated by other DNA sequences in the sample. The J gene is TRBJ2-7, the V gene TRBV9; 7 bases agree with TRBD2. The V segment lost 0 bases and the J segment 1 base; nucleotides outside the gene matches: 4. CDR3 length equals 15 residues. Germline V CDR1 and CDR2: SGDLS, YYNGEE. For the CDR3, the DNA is TGTGCCAGCAGCGTAGACCCTAGCGGTTCCTACGAGCAGTACTTC. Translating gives CASSVDPSGSYEQYF.

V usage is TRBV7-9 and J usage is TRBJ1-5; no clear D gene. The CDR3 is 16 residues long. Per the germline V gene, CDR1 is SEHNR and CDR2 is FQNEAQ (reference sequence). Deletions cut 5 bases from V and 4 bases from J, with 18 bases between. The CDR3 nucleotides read TGTGCCAGCAGCGCAGTTAACCAAACAAATAATCAGCCCCAGCATTTT. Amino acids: CASSAVNQTNNQPQHF.

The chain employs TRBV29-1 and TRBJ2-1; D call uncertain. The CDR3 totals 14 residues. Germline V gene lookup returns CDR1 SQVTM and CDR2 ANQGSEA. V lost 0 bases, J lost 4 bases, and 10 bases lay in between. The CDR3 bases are TGCAGCGTTGAAGATCTAAGCAAATACAATGAGCAGTTCTTC. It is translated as CSVEDLSKYNEQFF.

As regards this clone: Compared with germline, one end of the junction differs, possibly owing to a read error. The CDR3 region is CASSTGTGSFEQYF. The DNA for the CDR3 is TGTGCCAGCAGTACCGGGACAGGGTCCTTCGAGCAGTACTTC. The rearrangement uses TRBV28 and TRBJ2-7, with TRBD1 matching 9 bases. Germline CDR1 is MDHEN and CDR2 is SYDVKM. The CDR3 consists of 14 residues.

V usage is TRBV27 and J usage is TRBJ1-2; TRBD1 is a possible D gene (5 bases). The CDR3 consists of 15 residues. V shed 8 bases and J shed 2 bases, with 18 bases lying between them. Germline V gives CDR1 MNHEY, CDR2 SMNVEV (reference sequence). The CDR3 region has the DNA TGTGCCAGCGGGGAGGGTTTGAAGGGGAACTATGGCTACACCTTC. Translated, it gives CASGEGLKGNYGYTF.

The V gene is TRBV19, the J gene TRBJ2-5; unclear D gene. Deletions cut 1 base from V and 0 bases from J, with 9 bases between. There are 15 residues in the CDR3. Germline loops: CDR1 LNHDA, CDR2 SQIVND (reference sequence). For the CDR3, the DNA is TGTGCCAGTAGTATAGGAGAACGGTACCAAGAGACCCAGTACTTC. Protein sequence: CASSIGERYQETQYF.

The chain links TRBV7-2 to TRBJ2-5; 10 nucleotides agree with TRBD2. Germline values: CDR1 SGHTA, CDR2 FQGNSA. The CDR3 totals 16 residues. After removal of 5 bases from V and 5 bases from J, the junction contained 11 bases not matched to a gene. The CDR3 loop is CASSTSSGREWETQYF. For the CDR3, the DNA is TGTGCCAGCAGCACATCCAGCGGGAGGGAATGGGAGACCCAGTACTTC.

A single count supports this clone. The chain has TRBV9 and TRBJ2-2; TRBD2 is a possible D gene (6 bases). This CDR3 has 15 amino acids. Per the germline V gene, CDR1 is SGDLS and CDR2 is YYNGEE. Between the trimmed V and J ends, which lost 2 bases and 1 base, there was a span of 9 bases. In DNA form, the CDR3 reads TGTGCCAGCAGCGTTGAGGAGGGGAACACCGGGGAGCTGTTTTTT. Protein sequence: CASSVEEGNTGELFF.

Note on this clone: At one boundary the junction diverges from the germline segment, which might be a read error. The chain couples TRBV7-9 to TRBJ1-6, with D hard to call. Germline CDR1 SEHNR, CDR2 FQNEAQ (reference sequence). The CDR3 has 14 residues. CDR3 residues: CSSSFPGNHSPLHF. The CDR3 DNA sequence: TGTTCCAGCAGCTTTCCGGGAAACCATTCACCCCTCCACTTT.

CDR3 amino acids: CASSLVGQQETQYF. CDR3 nucleotide sequence: TGTGCCAGCAGCTTGGTCGGACAGCAAGAGACCCAGTACTTC. The gene calls are TRBV5-5 and TRBJ2-5; D may be TRBD1 (6 bases). Germline V gene lookup returns CDR1 SGHKS and CDR2 YYEKEE (reference sequence). The length of the CDR3 is 14 residues. The germline V and J ends were trimmed by 0 bases and 2 bases, with 8 bases remaining between them.

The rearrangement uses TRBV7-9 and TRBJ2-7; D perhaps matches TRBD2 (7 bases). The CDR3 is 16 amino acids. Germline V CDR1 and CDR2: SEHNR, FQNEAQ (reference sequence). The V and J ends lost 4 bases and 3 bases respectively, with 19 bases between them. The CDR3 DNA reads TGTGCCAGCAGCTCAGTCCGGGGGGCCGACTACTACGAGCAGTACTTC. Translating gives CASSSVRGADYYEQYF.

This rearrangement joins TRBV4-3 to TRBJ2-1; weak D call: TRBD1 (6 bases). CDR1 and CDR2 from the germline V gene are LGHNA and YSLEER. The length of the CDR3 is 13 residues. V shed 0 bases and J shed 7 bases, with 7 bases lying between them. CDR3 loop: CASSQETGNEQFF. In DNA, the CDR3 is TGCGCCAGCAGCCAAGAGACAGGAAATGAGCAGTTCTTC.